A single sample is the source of the 14 T cell receptor beta chains below, sequenced in a study of shared clonotypes between healthy human individuals. Repertoires were generated with immunoSEQ multiplex PCR, while TCRdb's copy carries only in-frame clones and drops some. The table has about 1 million clones, more than 65% seen once; the top ten hold approximately 1.5%. The sample was memory CD4+ T cells sorted from blood. Indicated subset: CD45RA-negative fraction. These TCRs come from a man between 18 and 29 years old in good health.

A remark on this clone: A far larger clone is one base from this, pointing to a likely read error. Other DNA sequences in the sample encode the same CDR3. The chain is built from TRBV30 and TRBJ2-2; the match to TRBD2 covers 10 bases. Germline V gives CDR1 GTSNPN, CDR2 SVGIG (reference sequence). CDR3 size: 16 residues. V lost 0 bases to trimming and J lost 8 bases; unmatched junction nucleotides: 9. The CDR3 loop is CAWSVAPWTSGGELFF. The DNA of the CDR3 is TGTGCCTGGAGTGTTGCCCCTTGGACTAGCGGTGGGGAGCTGTTTTTT.

As regards this clone: Other DNA sequences in this specimen translate into the identical CDR3. This sequence joins TRBV29-1 and TRBJ2-7; 9 nucleotides match TRBD2. There are 13 residues in the CDR3. Unmatched junction bases numbered 1, after V lost 3 bases and J lost 1 base. In germline, CDR1 is SQVTM, CDR2 ANQGSEA. The CDR3 loop reads CSVDSGGSYEQYF. The CDR3 nucleotides read TGCAGCGTTGACAGCGGGGGGTCCTACGAGCAGTACTTC.

This clone was seen a handful of times. The chain recombines TRBV18 with TRBJ1-6, with 7 bases fitting TRBD1. Germline V CDR1 and CDR2: KGHSH, LQKENI. J was trimmed by 7 bases and V by 5 bases; bases with no gene match: 5. The CDR3 runs to 14 residues. In DNA, the CDR3 is TGTGCCAGCTCAACATCGGGACAGAATTCACCCCTCCACTTT. This translates into CASSTSGQNSPLHF. Based on the CDR3 plus reference TRBV18 and TRBJ1-6, the full variable domain is NAGVMQNPRHLVRRRGQEARLRCSPMKGHSHVYWYRQLPEEGLKFMVYLQKENIIDESGMPKERFSAEFPKEGPSILRIQQVVRGDSAAYFCASSTSGQNSPLHFGNGTRLTVT.

The chain has TRBV7-9 and TRBJ2-5; D is uncertain. The V end lost 2 bases, the J end lost 5 bases, and 3 bases lay between the germline ends. CDR3 length: 11 residues. Germline values: CDR1 SEHNR, CDR2 FQNEAQ (reference sequence). The DNA of the CDR3 is TGTGCCAGCAGCTTATTTGAGACCCAGTACTTC. Translation: CASSLFETQYF.

The chain carries TRBV5-4 and TRBJ1-2; D is unclear. Germline CDR1 and CDR2: SGHNT and YYREEE (reference sequence). Trimming pared 0 bases from V and 8 bases from J, leaving 11 bases between. The CDR3 runs 13 residues. CDR3 sequence (DNA): TGTGCCAGCAGCTTGGGGCGGGATGGCGGCTACACCTTC. It specifies CASSLGRDGGYTF.

A few counts support this clone. The chain recombines TRBV6-1 with TRBJ2-3; D might be TRBD1 (5 bases). The germline CDR1 and CDR2 sequences are MNHNS and SASEGT. Between the trimmed V and J ends, which lost 5 bases and 3 bases, there was a span of 12 bases. The CDR3 is 14 residues long. The CDR3 nucleotides are TGTGCCAGCAGTCCCAGGGTCGGGACAGATACGCAGTATTTT. Its translation is CASSPRVGTDTQYF.

V and J are TRBV6-1 and TRBJ2-7, with 9 bases matching TRBD2. The V gene end was trimmed by 2 bases and the J gene end by 0 bases; junction bases not matched to a gene: 2. The germline V gene has CDR1 MNHNS and CDR2 SASEGT. This CDR3 spans 15 amino acids. Written as DNA, the CDR3 is TGTGCCAGCAGTGAAAATAGCGGGAGCTCCTACGAGCAGTACTTC. Its protein product is CASSENSGSSYEQYF.

CDR3 loop: CASSEEGVTGELFF. In DNA form, the CDR3 reads TGCGCCAGCAGTGAAGAAGGGGTAACCGGGGAGCTGTTTTTT. This rearrangement joins TRBV10-2 to TRBJ2-2; maybe TRBD1 (5 bases). Germline CDR1 reads WSHSY; CDR2 reads SAAADI. The CDR3 extends over 14 amino acids. V lost 3 bases to trimming and J lost 5 bases, with 10 bases between them.

This clone was picked up a small number of times. This chain connects TRBV30 to TRBJ1-6; D is ambiguous. V lost 3 bases to trimming and J lost 3 bases, with 6 bases between them. Germline V gene data show CDR1 as GTSNPN and CDR2 as SVGIG (reference sequence). The CDR3 is made up of 13 amino acids. The CDR3 region is CAWSYDYNSPLHF. The CDR3, as DNA: TGTGCCTGGAGCTACGACTATAATTCACCCCTCCACTTT.

The rearrangement uses TRBV5-1 and TRBJ1-2, with TRBD1 matching 9 bases. The CDR3 is 14 residues long. With V trimmed by 4 bases and J by 3 bases, 4 bases remained unmatched. Germline CDR1 and CDR2: SGHRS and YFSETQ. DNA for the CDR3: TGCGCCAGCAGCGTGGGGGACAGGGACTATGGCTACACCTTC. Protein product: CASSVGDRDYGYTF.

The CDR3 loop reads CAWSGQGKRTDTQYF. The DNA of the CDR3 is TGTGCCTGGAGTGGACAGGGAAAGAGAACAGATACGCAGTATTTT. V gene TRBV30 combines with J gene TRBJ2-3; TRBD1 aligns across 7 bases. Germline CDR1 and CDR2: GTSNPN and SVGIG (reference sequence). Losses at the gene ends were 1 base for V and 3 bases for J; bases not matched to a gene: 7. This CDR3 spans 15 amino acids.

The rearrangement joins TRBV5-1 to TRBJ2-1, with D perhaps TRBD2 (7 bases). This CDR3 is 14 amino acids long. From germline, CDR1 is SGHRS and CDR2 YFSETQ. V was shortened by 8 bases and J by 4 bases, with 16 bases between the two germline ends. The CDR3, as DNA: TGCGCCAGTAGGGAGGGGGGCCTTTACAATGAGCAGTTCTTC. The encoded protein is CASREGGLYNEQFF.

The V gene is TRBV13, the J gene TRBJ2-4; TRBD1 aligns across 8 bases. Germline loops: CDR1 PRHDT, CDR2 FYEKMQ (reference sequence). The CDR3 is 17 residues long. J was trimmed by 1 base and V by 0 bases; bases with no gene match: 5. The CDR3 loop reads CASSLGQGAGAKNIQYF. The CDR3 coding sequence is TGTGCCAGCAGCTTAGGGCAGGGGGCTGGGGCCAAAAACATTCAGTACTTC.

This clone was recorded many times. The genes are TRBV7-8 and TRBJ1-6; perhaps TRBD1 as D (5 bases). The CDR3 totals 15 residues. Per the germline V gene, CDR1 is SGHVS and CDR2 is FQNEAQ. V lost 3 bases to trimming and J lost 7 bases, with 13 bases between them. The CDR3: CASSFSTGGNSPLHF. The CDR3 bases are TGTGCCAGCAGCTTCTCGACCGGGGGGAATTCACCCCTCCACTTT.